This T cell receptor beta chain was found in a study of yellow fever vaccine responses in identical twins. A remark on this clonotype: As yet, its antigen is unknown.

Study-wide points: Reportedly, the response of twins' T cells to the vaccine seemed partly convergent, partly personalized.

This CDR3 is built from 15 residues. Germline CDR1 and CDR2: SGDLS and YYNGEE. Trimming cost V 1 base and J 0 bases; bases outside gene matches: 2. TCRdb re-called the RT-PCR reads with MiXCR, one entry per CDR3 protein. This sample yields more than 30,000 distinct CDR3 sequences, of which less than 70% are seen a single time; roughly 4.7% belongs to the top ten. The clonotype was recovered from a woman between 18 and 29 years old who received the yellow fever vaccine. Sequenced material: T cells from blood (PBMCs), unsorted or a sorted subset (not recorded which), taken before or after yellow fever vaccination (not recorded which). This chain links TRBV9 with TRBJ1-2; 8 bases align to TRBD1. The CDR3 is CASSVQGAANYGYTF. The CDR3 nucleotides read TGTGCCAGCAGCGTACAGGGGGCCGCTAACTATGGCTACACCTTC.